What follows are 21 T cell receptor beta chains derived from one specimen sequenced in a study of T-cell memory formation after mild COVID-19. TCRdb itself ran the 5' RACE reads through MiXCR, one entry per CDR3 protein. The sample shows 500,000 to 650,000 distinct CDR3 sequences, roughly 21% of them seen only once. The specimen was PBMCs or a T cell subset sorted from them (not recorded which). The source is an adult woman who had mild COVID-19 (a few samples of this study predate the infection). Cell type and time point are not known.

In its sample, this clonotype was seen a few times. The chain has TRBV7-8 and TRBJ2-2, with D possibly matching TRBD1 (5 bases). The length of the CDR3 is 15 residues. Trimming shortened V by 5 bases and J by 0 bases, and 10 bases separated the two germline ends. The germline gives CDR1 SGHVS, CDR2 FQNEAQ. In DNA, the CDR3 is TGTGCCAGCAGCCGTTTGACAGCGAACACCGGGGAGCTGTTTTTT. Its protein is CASSRLTANTGELFF.

The V gene is TRBV19, the J gene TRBJ2-7; 7 bases are a match to TRBD1. CDR1 is LNHDA and CDR2 is SQIVND in the germline V gene (reference sequence). V lost 10 bases and J lost 3; bases outside the gene matches: 12. The CDR3 runs 14 residues. This CDR3 reads CATKLGTGVYEQYF. CDR3 nucleotides: TGTGCCACCAAATTAGGTACAGGGGTCTACGAGCAGTACTTC.

The chain couples TRBV7-2 to TRBJ1-1, with no clear D. This CDR3 spans 16 amino acids. Germline-derived CDR1 and CDR2 are SGHTA and FQGNSA. V dropped 6 bases and J dropped 1 base, with 18 bases sitting between them. This CDR3 is CASSPVRFQTNTEAFF. Here the CDR3 DNA reads TGTGCCAGCAGTCCCGTAAGATTCCAGACGAACACTGAAGCTTTCTTT.

The chain has TRBV5-1 and TRBJ2-7; D not certain. The CDR3 covers 14 residues. Per germline, CDR1 SGHRS and CDR2 YFSETQ. The V end was cut by 1 base, the J end by 0 bases, with 8 bases between. The CDR3 nucleotides read TGCGCCAGCAGCTTGACTATAAGCTCCTACGAGCAGTACTTC. Amino acid sequence: CASSLTISSYEQYF.

This clonotype was recorded once. The chain recombines TRBV24-1 with TRBJ2-2; TRBD2 is a possible D gene (5 bases). Trimming took 12 bases from V and 4 from J, leaving 11 bases between them. CDR1 is KGHDR, CDR2 SFDVKD, per germline. The CDR3 spans 12 residues. This CDR3 is CASVGGTGELFF. The DNA of the CDR3 is TGTGCCTCCGTAGGAGGCACCGGGGAGCTGTTTTTT.

This clonotype was seen a few times. The chain couples TRBV2 to TRBJ2-7; D not resolved. V lost 3 bases, J lost 4 bases, and 10 bases lay in between. CDR1 is SNHLY and CDR2 is FYNNEI in the germline V gene. This CDR3 has 13 residues. The CDR3 region is CASSEVPAYEQYF. The CDR3 DNA is TGTGCCAGCAGTGAGGTCCCAGCGTACGAGCAGTACTTC.

The sample holds a few counts of this clonotype. The chain employs TRBV7-2 and TRBJ2-7; a possible D gene is TRBD2 (6 bases). The V end was cut by 5 bases, the J end by 2 bases, with 13 bases between. Per the germline V gene, CDR1 is SGHTA and CDR2 is FQGNSA. The CDR3 runs 14 residues. The CDR3 loop reads CASSRIAATYEQYF. DNA for the CDR3: TGTGCCAGCAGCCGAATAGCGGCGACCTACGAGCAGTACTTC. The full variable domain, its missing parts supplied by reference TRBV7-2 and TRBJ2-7, is GAGVSQSPSNKVTEKGKDVELRCDPISGHTALYWYRQSLGQGLEFLIYFQGNSAPDKSGLPSDRFSAERTGGSVSTLTIQRTQQEDSAVYLCASSRIAATYEQYFGPGTRLTVT.

The table lists this clonotype with a few counts. The rearrangement uses TRBV6-2 or TRBV6-3 and TRBJ1-2; 7 bases are a match to TRBD1. V gave up 6 bases and J gave up 7 bases; unmatched junction bases: 8. Germline CDR1 MNHEY, CDR2 SVGEGT. The CDR3 is made up of 13 amino acids. The CDR3 here is CASSRTTGAGYTF. The CDR3 coding sequence is TGTGCCAGCAGCCGTACTACAGGGGCTGGCTACACCTTC.

In this sample, this clonotype turned up a few times. This chain connects TRBV5-1 to TRBJ1-4, with D unresolved. Trimming took 0 bases from V and 6 from J, leaving 9 bases between them. This CDR3 region has 14 residues. Germline CDR1 SGHRS, CDR2 YFSETQ. CDR3 sequence reads: CASSLVTGYEKLFF. The CDR3 DNA follows: TGCGCCAGCAGCTTGGTCACGGGGTATGAAAAACTGTTTTTT. Drawing the rest from reference TRBV5-1 and TRBJ1-4, the complete variable domain is KAGVTQTPRYLIKTRGQQVTLSCSPISGHRSVSWYQQTPGQGLQFLFEYFSETQRNKGNFPGRFSGRQFSNSRSEMNVSTLELGDSALYLCASSLVTGYEKLFFGSGTQLSVL.

This clonotype was seen many times. The genes are TRBV7-3 and TRBJ2-1, with 12 bases matching TRBD2. In germline, CDR1 is SGHTA, CDR2 FQGTGA. This CDR3 region has 15 residues. Unmatched junction bases numbered 1, after V lost 2 bases and J lost 5 bases. As DNA, the CDR3 is TGTGCCAGCAGCTTAGGACTAGCGGGGAACAATGAGCAGTTCTTC. Translated, it gives CASSLGLAGNNEQFF.

This clonotype was observed many times. The rearrangement uses TRBV27 and TRBJ2-2; 11 bases align to TRBD2. The CDR3 sequence is 14 residues long. V lost 6 bases to trimming and J lost 7 bases; unmatched junction nucleotides: 4. Germline CDR1 MNHEY, CDR2 SMNVEV (reference sequence). CDR3 loop: CASRLAGADGELFF. The CDR3 DNA reads TGTGCCAGCAGACTAGCGGGAGCGGACGGGGAGCTGTTTTTT.

The chain combines TRBV7-2 with TRBJ2-7; the D gene is possibly TRBD2 (5 bases). Trimming left V 3 bases short and J 6 bases short, with 18 bases between. CDR1 and CDR2 (germline): SGHTA, FQGNSA. CDR3 length: 15 amino acids. Here the CDR3 DNA reads TGTGCCAGCAGCTTCTTTTGGGAGAAACCGGTCGAGCAGTACTTC. Residues: CASSFFWEKPVEQYF.

The J gene is TRBJ2-2, the V gene TRBV2; 11 nucleotides match TRBD2. V lost 5 bases, J lost 6 bases, and 2 bases stayed unmatched. The CDR3 loop spans 14 amino acids. Germline lookup yields CDR1 SNHLY and CDR2 FYNNEI. The CDR3 DNA reads TGTGCCAGCAGTCTTAGCGGGGGGGCCGGGGAGCTGTTTTTT. Its translation: CASSLSGGAGELFF. The full variable domain, completed using reference TRBV2 and TRBJ2-2, is EPEVTQTPSHQVTQMGQEVILRCVPISNHLYFYWYRQILGQKVEFLVSFYNNEISEKSEIFDDQFSVERPDGSNFTLKIRSTKLEDSAMYFCASSLSGGAGELFFGEGSRLTVL.

A few counts support this clonotype. The genes are TRBV6-6 and TRBJ2-3; TRBD1 or TRBD2 may be the D gene (5 bases each). The CDR3 spans 18 residues. Per the germline V gene, CDR1 is MNHNY and CDR2 is SVGAGI (reference sequence). V lost 7 bases, J lost 6 bases, and 29 bases lay in between. The CDR3 DNA is TGTGCCAGCATTCTGACCCCCCCGGGACCTTCGTATAGTGATACGCAGTATTTT. Its translation: CASILTPPGPSYSDTQYF.

V usage is TRBV30 and J usage is TRBJ1-6; D might be TRBD1 (6 bases). With 4 bases removed from V and 4 bases from J, the gap between germline ends came to 17 bases. Germline V gene data show CDR1 as GTSNPN and CDR2 as SVGIG (reference sequence). The CDR3 length is 16 residues. CDR3 in DNA: TGTGCCTGGACCCGCCTCCGAGGACAGTATAATTCACCCCTCCACTTT. Translating gives CAWTRLRGQYNSPLHF.

The V gene is TRBV4-2, the J gene TRBJ1-1; perhaps TRBD1 as D (5 bases). Germline V lookup: CDR1 LGHNA, CDR2 YNFKEQ. Trimming took off 0 bases at V and 6 bases at J, with 11 bases between the two ends. The CDR3 is 14 residues long. The DNA for the CDR3 is TGTGCCAGCAGCCAAGAACCAGGGTCGGCTGAAGCTTTCTTT. Translated, it gives CASSQEPGSAEAFF.

There are a few counts of this clonotype. The rearrangement joins TRBV9 to TRBJ2-3; D uncertain. Germline values: CDR1 SGDLS, CDR2 YYNGEE. The CDR3 is 15 amino acids. The ends were cut back, 2 bases at V and 0 bases at J, with 10 bases in the middle. DNA for the CDR3: TGTGCCAGCAGCGTTCAGGACCTCAGCACAGATACGCAGTATTTT. It encodes CASSVQDLSTDTQYF.

This clonotype was counted a few times. V gene TRBV27 combines with J gene TRBJ2-5, with D tentatively TRBD1 (5 bases). In germline, CDR1 is MNHEY, CDR2 SMNVEV (reference sequence). The CDR3 is 18 amino acids. Between the trimmed V and J ends, which lost 8 bases and 4 bases, there was a span of 29 bases. CDR3 DNA sequence: TGTGCCAGCTCTCCGTCCGGCGTATCGAAGGGGATTTTAGAGACCCAGTACTTC. This translates into CASSPSGVSKGILETQYF.

V gene TRBV6-5 combines with J gene TRBJ1-5; D call uncertain. In germline, CDR1 is MNHEY, CDR2 SVGAGI. The CDR3 extends over 14 amino acids. V was shortened by 5 bases and J by 5 bases, with 13 bases between the two germline ends. The CDR3 bases are TGTGCCAGCAGTCTCTTTCGACTAGATCAGCCCCAGCATTTT. Amino acid sequence: CASSLFRLDQPQHF.

This clonotype was seen a handful of times. J is TRBJ2-1 and V is TRBV5-1; possibly TRBD1 for D (6 bases). V lost 2 bases to trimming and J lost 3 bases, with 12 bases between them. The CDR3 covers 15 residues. Germline CDR1 and CDR2: SGHRS and YFSETQ. As DNA, the CDR3 is TGCGCCAGCAGCTTAGTGGGGGCCCTCTACAATGAGCAGTTCTTC. Protein product: CASSLVGALYNEQFF. The full variable domain, completed using reference TRBV5-1 and TRBJ2-1, is KAGVTQTPRYLIKTRGQQVTLSCSPISGHRSVSWYQQTPGQGLQFLFEYFSETQRNKGNFPGRFSGRQFSNSRSEMNVSTLELGDSALYLCASSLVGALYNEQFFGPGTRLTVL.

The chain employs TRBV12-3 or TRBV12-4 and TRBJ2-2; 7 bases are shared with TRBD1. The CDR3 totals 15 residues. V lost 4 bases and J lost 6; bases outside the gene matches: 8. Here the CDR3 reads CASSSRQGRAGELFF. For the CDR3, the DNA is TGTGCCAGCAGTTCCCGACAGGGTAGGGCCGGGGAGCTGTTTTTT.